Listed below are T cell receptor beta chains from one sample, sequenced in a study of beta chain features in type 1 diabetes. This table comes from immunoSEQ multiplex PCR, and its TCRdb copy is limited to in-frame clones, with some not included. The sample has approximately 120,000 clones; almost 40% are singletons. The material sequenced was stem cell memory CD4+ T cells from blood. The receptor source for this set is a woman between 18 and 30 years old in good health. Each CDR3 is given with its conserved first and last residue. A D gene is named only where the DNA matches it firmly. Rows may omit the clone size; those that give it use once, few, many or a size class.

j_gene | len | v_gene | abundance | d_gene | CDR3nt | CDR3aa
TRBJ1-2 | 12 | TRBV28 | - | - | TGTGCCAGCAGTTTACTACTGCCTGGCTACACCTTC | CASSLLLPGYTF
TRBJ2-1 | 16 | TRBV18 | - | - | TGTGCCAGCTCCCTACGCAGCGCGAGCTCCTACAATGAGCAGTTCTTC | CASSLRSASSYNEQFF
TRBJ2-1 | 15 | TRBV28 | - | TRBD2 | TGTGCCAGCAGTTTCCTGCTTGGACTAGCGGGTGAGCAGTTCTTC | CASSFLLGLAGEQFF
TRBJ1-2 | 13 | TRBV6-5 | - | - | TGTGCCAGCAGGTATACAGCAAACTATGGCTACACCTTC | CASRYTANYGYTF
TRBJ1-1 | 11 | TRBV6-6 | - | - | TGTGCCAGCAGTCCACTCCCCGAAGCTTTCTTT | CASSPLPEAFF
TRBJ2-7 | 14 | TRBV18 | - | TRBD2 | TGTGCCAGCTCACCGGGAAGCGGGAGAGGCGAGCAGTACTTC | CASSPGSGRGEQYF
TRBJ2-7 | 12 | TRBV7-2 | - | TRBD1 | TGTGCCAGCAGCACACAGGGGCACGAGCAGTACTTC | CASSTQGHEQYF
TRBJ2-1 | 12 | TRBV29-1 | few | - | TGCAGCGTTGAATCCCCAAGCATTGAGCAGTTCTTC | CSVESPSIEQFF
TRBJ1-2 | 15 | TRBV6-5 | - | - | TGTGCCAGCAGTTACTCTAACAGGGATTCGGATGGCTACACCTTC | CASSYSNRDSDGYTF
TRBJ1-2 | 13 | TRBV7-9 | - | TRBD1 | TGTGCCAGCAGTCACGGACAGGCCTATGGCTACACCTTC | CASSHGQAYGYTF
TRBJ2-1 | 18 | TRBV19 | - | TRBD2 | TGTGCCAGTAGTACTCGACTAGCGGGGGCCCGAATGTACAATGAGCAGTTCTTC | CASSTRLAGARMYNEQFF
TRBJ2-7 | 14 | TRBV4-2 | - | TRBD2 | TGTGCCAGCAGCCAAGAGTGGCTAGCGGGAGAGGAGTACTTC | CASSQEWLAGEEYF
TRBJ2-5 | 14 | TRBV28 | - | - | TGTGCCAGCAGTTTAATGGACTACCAAGAGACCCAGTACTTC | CASSLMDYQETQYF
TRBJ2-3 | 16 | TRBV9 | - | - | TGTGCCAGCAGCGTAGCTACGGGGGGCGCCTCAGATACGCAGTATTTT | CASSVATGGASDTQYF
TRBJ2-3 | 16 | TRBV9 | - | TRBD2 | TGTGCCAGCAGCGCCTCAGCGGGAGGGAGCACAGATACGCAGTATTTT | CASSASAGGSTDTQYF
TRBJ2-7 | 15 | TRBV7-2 | - | TRBD2 | TGTGCCAGCAGCTCCCGCGGGAGGGGCCCCTACGAGCAGTACTTC | CASSSRGRGPYEQYF
TRBJ1-1 | 12 | TRBV29-1 | - | - | TGCAGCATCGACCGGGGGAACGGTGAAGCTTTCTTT | CSIDRGNGEAFF
TRBJ1-2 | 11 | TRBV29-1 | - | TRBD1 | TGCAGCGTAGGACAGGGGCCTGGCTACACCTTC | CSVGQGPGYTF
TRBJ2-3 | 14 | TRBV6-4 | few | - | TGTGCCAGCAGTGCCAGCGGGAGCACAGATACGCAGTATTTT | CASSASGSTDTQYF
TRBJ2-5 | 15 | TRBV7-3 | - | - | TGTGCCAGCAGCTTAGGGAACAGGGAGAAAGAGACCCAGTACTTC | CASSLGNREKETQYF
TRBJ2-5 | 13 | TRBV18 | few | TRBD1 | TGTGCCAGCTCACCTAAGGGGGCTGAGACCCAGTACTTC | CASSPKGAETQYF
TRBJ2-7 | 13 | TRBV19 | few | TRBD2 | TGTGCCAGTAGATCCGCGGGAGTTTCCGAGCAGTACTTC | CASRSAGVSEQYF
TRBJ1-5 | 16 | TRBV28 | - | TRBD1 | TGTGCCAGCGGTAACTCGGACAGGGCTGGCAATCAGCCCCAGCATTTT | CASGNSDRAGNQPQHF
TRBJ2-4 | 14 | TRBV5-4 | - | TRBD1 | TGTGCCAGCAGCTTGGGGGGACAGTTAAACATTCAGTACTTC | CASSLGGQLNIQYF
TRBJ1-1 | 14 | TRBV18 | - | TRBD1 | TGTGCCAGCTCACGAGGGGGCATGAACACTGAAGCTTTCTTT | CASSRGGMNTEAFF
TRBJ2-5 | 14 | TRBV7-7 | - | - | TGTGCCAGCAGCTTATCTTCCCTCCAAGAGACCCAGTACTTC | CASSLSSLQETQYF
TRBJ2-7 | 12 | TRBV15 | - | - | TGTGCCACCAGCAGAGATCAGTGGGAGCAGTACTTC | CATSRDQWEQYF
TRBJ2-4 | 13 | TRBV29-1 | few | TRBD2 | TGCAGCGTGCGACTAGCGGGAAAAAACATTCAGTACTTC | CSVRLAGKNIQYF
TRBJ1-4 | 14 | TRBV5-8 | - | - | TGTGCCAGCAGCTTCTTAGGAGGGGACGAAAAACTGTTTTTT | CASSFLGGDEKLFF
TRBJ2-2 | 14 | TRBV4-2 | - | TRBD1 | TGTGCCAGCAGCCCACAGGGGGCTTCCGGGGAGCTGTTTTTT | CASSPQGASGELFF
TRBJ2-1 | 11 | TRBV20-1 | - | TRBD2 | TGCAGTGCTCCGCGGGGGGGTGAGCAGTTCTTC | CSAPRGGEQFF
TRBJ2-3 | 16 | TRBV28 | once | TRBD1 | TGTGCCAGCAGTCCTATGGGACAGGGGGCGCGAGATACGCAGTATTTT | CASSPMGQGARDTQYF
TRBJ2-7 | 16 | TRBV7-2 | few | TRBD1 | TGTGCCAGCAGCTTACGGAGGGGACAGGAGCCCTACGAGCAGTACTTC | CASSLRRGQEPYEQYF
TRBJ2-3 | 15 | TRBV28 | - | - | TGTGCCAGCAGTCCCTCCGACTTTGGCGGCGATACGCAGTATTTT | CASSPSDFGGDTQYF
TRBJ2-7 | 15 | TRBV10-3 | - | - | TGTGCCATCAGACGAGGGCTGATGAGCTCCTACGAGCAGTACTTC | CAIRRGLMSSYEQYF
TRBJ1-1 | 13 | TRBV9 | - | TRBD1 | TGTGCCAGTGGGACAGGGAAGAACACTGAAGCTTTCTTT | CASGTGKNTEAFF
TRBJ2-5 | 15 | TRBV5-1 | few | TRBD1 | TGCGCCAGCAGCCGGGGGGACAGGGGGAAAGAGACCCAGTACTTC | CASSRGDRGKETQYF
TRBJ2-4 | 15 | TRBV6-5 | - | - | TGTGCCAGCATGGGGGCCTGGAACTCCAAAAACATTCAGTACTTC | CASMGAWNSKNIQYF
TRBJ1-5 | 16 | TRBV19 | few | TRBD1 | TGTGCCAGTAGTCCAAGGACAGGGGGCGCTTGGCAGCCCCAGCATTTT | CASSPRTGGAWQPQHF
TRBJ1-4 | 14 | TRBV11-2 | - | TRBD1 | TGTGCCAGCAGCTTGGGACAGTCGCTTGCAAAACTGTTTTTT | CASSLGQSLAKLFF
TRBJ1-4 | 15 | TRBV30 | - | TRBD1 | TGTGCCTGGAGCATCCCCGGGACAGGTGGGGAAAAACTGTTTTTT | CAWSIPGTGGEKLFF
TRBJ2-1 | 11 | TRBV7-2 | few | - | TGTGCCAGCAGCTTGTCAAATGAGCAGTTCTTC | CASSLSNEQFF
TRBJ2-4 | 15 | TRBV7-2 | - | TRBD1 | TGTGCCAGCAGCACCACGACAGGGCGAAAAAACATTCAGTACTTC | CASSTTTGRKNIQYF
TRBJ2-1 | 15 | TRBV5-1 | few | TRBD2 | TGCGCCAGCAGCGAGCCACTAGCGCCATACAATGAGCAGTTCTTC | CASSEPLAPYNEQFF
TRBJ2-1 | 14 | TRBV7-8 | - | TRBD2 | TGTGCCAGCAGCCAGCGGGAGGGCCGCAATGAGCAGTTCTTC | CASSQREGRNEQFF
TRBJ2-5 | 15 | TRBV7-9 | - | - | TGTGCCAGCAGCCCGGGTGACGTGAGGTGGGAGACCCAGTACTTC | CASSPGDVRWETQYF
TRBJ1-2 | 15 | TRBV7-9 | few | TRBD1 | TGTGCCAGCAGCTTAGTTGGGACAGGGGTCTATGGCTACACCTTC | CASSLVGTGVYGYTF
TRBJ2-7 | 17 | TRBV4-2 | few | TRBD2 | TGTGCCAGCAGCCAAAGGGATTCACTAGCGGAAACCTACGAGCAGTACTTC | CASSQRDSLAETYEQYF
TRBJ2-7 | 12 | TRBV29-1 | - | TRBD1 | TGCAGCGTTGGGACAGGGGGCTACGAGCAGTACTTC | CSVGTGGYEQYF
TRBJ2-5 | 16 | TRBV2 | - | - | TGTGCCAGCAGGAGGCTTGGTTCCGTTGGTTTGGAGACCCAGTACTTC | CASRRLGSVGLETQYF
TRBJ2-7 | 14 | TRBV5-1 | - | - | TGCGCCAGCAGCTTGGTAGGGGCCTCCTACGAGCAGTACTTC | CASSLVGASYEQYF